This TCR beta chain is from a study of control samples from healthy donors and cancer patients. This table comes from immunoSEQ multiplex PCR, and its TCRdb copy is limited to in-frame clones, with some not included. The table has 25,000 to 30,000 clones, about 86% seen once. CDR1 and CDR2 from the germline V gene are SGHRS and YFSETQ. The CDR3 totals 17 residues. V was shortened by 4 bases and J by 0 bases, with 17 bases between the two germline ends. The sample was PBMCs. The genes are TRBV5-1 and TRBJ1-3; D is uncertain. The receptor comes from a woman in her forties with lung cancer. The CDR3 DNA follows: TGCGCCAGCAGCCCTGGCGGCAGGATTACCTCTGGAAACACCATATATTTT. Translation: CASSPGGRITSGNTIYF. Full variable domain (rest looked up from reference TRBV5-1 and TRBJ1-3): KAGVTQTPRYLIKTRGQQVTLSCSPISGHRSVSWYQQTPGQGLQFLFEYFSETQRNKGNFPGRFSGRQFSNSRSEMNVSTLELGDSALYLCASSPGGRITSGNTIYFGEGSWLTVV.